Sequencing of this T cell receptor (beta chain) was carried out in a study of graft-versus-host responses after intestinal transplantation. Notes on the study in general: GvH clones occurred in recipient marrow; some first appeared in ileum or blood.

V lost 8 bases, J lost 5 bases, and 13 bases lay in between. This CDR3 spans 13 amino acids. In germline, CDR1 is MDHEN, CDR2 SYDVKM. Regarding this clone: Antigen: not known.

The protocol was immunoSEQ multiplex PCR, while the TCRdb copy is restricted to in-frame clones and leaves out a portion. The table has tens of thousands of clones, about 89% seen once; the top ten hold over 2%. This specimen consisted of PBMCs, obtained around 320 days after intestinal transplant. This sequence was found in a human patient who received an intestinal transplant, so some T cells may come from the graft donor. The rearrangement uses TRBV28 and TRBJ1-5; the D gene is possibly TRBD1 (6 bases). CDR3 residues: CASDTGWHQPQHF. As DNA, the CDR3 is TGTGCCAGCGATACAGGGTGGCATCAGCCCCAGCATTTT. Full variable domain (remainder filled in from reference TRBV28 and TRBJ1-5): DVKVTQSSRYLVKRTGEKVFLECVQDMDHENMFWYRQDPGLGLRLIYFSYDVKMKEKGDIPEGYSVSREKKERFSLILESASTNQTSMYLCASDTGWHQPQHFGDGTRLSIL.